This T cell receptor (beta chain) was obtained from a study of blood T cell repertoires in COVID-19. Across the whole study: Samples taken during acute and convalescent COVID-19 were collected in the United States, Italy and Spain. Sources were T cells, B-cell-depleted T cells, or PBMCs; the material itself was cDNA or gDNA.

As handled by the study authors: Quantification of nucleated cells was approximated via reference gene primer amplification. The assay was immunoSEQ multiplex PCR, and TCRdb's table has in-frame clones only and misses some. V, J and clone size reflect that table, while D and trimming were determined from the DNA. The sample lists 35,000 to 50,000 clones; roughly 82% were seen once. Trimming cost V 2 bases and J 5 bases; bases outside gene matches: 8. This CDR3 has 15 residues. Germline CDR1 SEHNR, CDR2 FQNEAQ (reference sequence). This clone has more than one count but fewer than ten. Sequenced sample: peripheral blood. The receptor was derived from a woman in her sixties with acute or convalescent COVID-19. V and J are TRBV7-9 and TRBJ1-1, with 7 nucleotides matching TRBD1. CDR3 residues: CASSLWPRGQTEAFF. The CDR3 nucleotides are TGTGCCAGCAGCTTATGGCCTCGGGGACAGACTGAAGCTTTCTTT. Drawing the rest from reference TRBV7-9 and TRBJ1-1, the complete variable domain is DTGVSQNPRHKITKRGQNVTFRCDPISEHNRLYWYRQTLGQGPEFLTYFQNEAQLEKSRLLSDRFSAERPKGSFSTLEIQRTEQGDSAMYLCASSLWPRGQTEAFFGQGTRLTVV.